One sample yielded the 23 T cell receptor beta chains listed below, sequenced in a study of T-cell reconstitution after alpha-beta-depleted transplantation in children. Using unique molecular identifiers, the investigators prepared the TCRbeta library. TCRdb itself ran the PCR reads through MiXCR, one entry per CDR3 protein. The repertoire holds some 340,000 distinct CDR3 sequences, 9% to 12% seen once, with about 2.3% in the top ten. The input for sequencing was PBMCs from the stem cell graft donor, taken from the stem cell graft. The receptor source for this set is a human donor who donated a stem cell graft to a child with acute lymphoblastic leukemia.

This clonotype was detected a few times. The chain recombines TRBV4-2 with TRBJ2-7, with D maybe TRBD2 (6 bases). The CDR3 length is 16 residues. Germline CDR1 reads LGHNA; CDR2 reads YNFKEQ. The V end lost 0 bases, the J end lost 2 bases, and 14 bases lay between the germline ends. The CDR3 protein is CASSQDLLTRAYEQYF. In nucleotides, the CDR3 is TGTGCCAGCAGCCAAGATCTCCTGACTAGAGCCTACGAGCAGTACTTC.

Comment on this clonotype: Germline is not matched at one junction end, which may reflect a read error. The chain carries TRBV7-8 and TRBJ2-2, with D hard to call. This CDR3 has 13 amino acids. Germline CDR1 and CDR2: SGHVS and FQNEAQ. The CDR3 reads CVSRISSTGELFF. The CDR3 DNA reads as TGCGTAAGCAGGATATCTAGCACCGGGGAGCTGTTTTTT.

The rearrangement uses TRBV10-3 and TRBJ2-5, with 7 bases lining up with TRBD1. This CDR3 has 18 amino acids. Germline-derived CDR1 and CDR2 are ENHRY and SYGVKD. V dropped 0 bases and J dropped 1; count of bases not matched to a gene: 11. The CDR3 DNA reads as TGTGCCATCAGTGAGTCGACGAGGACAGGTGTTCCCCAAGAGACCCAGTACTTC. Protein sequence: CAISESTRTGVPQETQYF.

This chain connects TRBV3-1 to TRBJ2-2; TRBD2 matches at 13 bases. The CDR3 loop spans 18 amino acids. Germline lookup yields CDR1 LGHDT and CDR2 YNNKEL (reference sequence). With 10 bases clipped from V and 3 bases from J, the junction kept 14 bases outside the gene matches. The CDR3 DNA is TGTGCCACCACCCTAGCCGGGACTAGCGGGATATACACCGGGGAGCTGTTTTTT. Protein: CATTLAGTSGIYTGELFF.

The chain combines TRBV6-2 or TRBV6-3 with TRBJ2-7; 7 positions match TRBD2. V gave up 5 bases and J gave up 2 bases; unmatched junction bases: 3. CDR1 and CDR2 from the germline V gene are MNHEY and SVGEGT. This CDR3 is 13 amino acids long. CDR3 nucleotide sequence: TGTGCCAGCAGTCGACTAGCCGCCTACGAGCAGTACTTC. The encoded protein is CASSRLAAYEQYF.

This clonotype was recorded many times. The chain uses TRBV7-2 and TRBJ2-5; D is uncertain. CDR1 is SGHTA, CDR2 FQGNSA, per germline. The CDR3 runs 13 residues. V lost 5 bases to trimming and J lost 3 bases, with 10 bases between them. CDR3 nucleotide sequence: TGTGCCAGCAGCACTGGGCCGAAAGAGACCCAGTACTTC. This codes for CASSTGPKETQYF.

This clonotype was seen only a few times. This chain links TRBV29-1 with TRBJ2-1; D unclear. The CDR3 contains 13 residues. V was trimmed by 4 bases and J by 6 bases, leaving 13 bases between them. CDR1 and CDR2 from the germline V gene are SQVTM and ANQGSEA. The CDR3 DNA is TGCAGCGTTGGCCGAAGGCTGGCCAATGAGCAGTTCTTC. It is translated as CSVGRRLANEQFF.

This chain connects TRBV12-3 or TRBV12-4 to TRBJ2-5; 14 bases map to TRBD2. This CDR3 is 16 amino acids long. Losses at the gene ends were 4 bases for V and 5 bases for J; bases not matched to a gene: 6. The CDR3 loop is CASSSGLAGVGETQYF. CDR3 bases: TGTGCCAGCAGTTCGGGACTAGCGGGAGTGGGGGAGACCCAGTACTTC.

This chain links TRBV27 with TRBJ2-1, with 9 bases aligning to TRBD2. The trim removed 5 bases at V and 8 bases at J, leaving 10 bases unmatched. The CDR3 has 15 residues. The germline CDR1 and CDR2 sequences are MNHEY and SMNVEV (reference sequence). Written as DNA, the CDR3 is TGTGCCAGCAGTCTGCTTAGCGGGGGTTACGATGAGCAGTTCTTC. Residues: CASSLLSGGYDEQFF.

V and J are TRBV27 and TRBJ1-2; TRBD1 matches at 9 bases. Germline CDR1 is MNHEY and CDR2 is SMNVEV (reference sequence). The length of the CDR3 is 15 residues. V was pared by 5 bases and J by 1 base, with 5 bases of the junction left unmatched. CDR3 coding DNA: TGTGCCAGCAGTCCAGGGACAGGGCGTAACTATGGCTACACCTTC. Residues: CASSPGTGRNYGYTF.

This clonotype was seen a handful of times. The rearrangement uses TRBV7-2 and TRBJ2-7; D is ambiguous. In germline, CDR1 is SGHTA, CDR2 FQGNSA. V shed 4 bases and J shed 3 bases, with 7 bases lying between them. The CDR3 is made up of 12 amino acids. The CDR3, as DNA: TGTGCCAGCAGCTCAAACTACTACGAGCAGTACTTC. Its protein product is CASSSNYYEQYF.

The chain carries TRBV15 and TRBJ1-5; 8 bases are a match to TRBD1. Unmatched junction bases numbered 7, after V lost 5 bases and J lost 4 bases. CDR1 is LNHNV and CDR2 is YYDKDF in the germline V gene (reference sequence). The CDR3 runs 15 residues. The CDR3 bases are TGTGCCACCAGCGTTACAGGGGGTACGAATCAGCCCCAGCATTTT. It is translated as CATSVTGGTNQPQHF.

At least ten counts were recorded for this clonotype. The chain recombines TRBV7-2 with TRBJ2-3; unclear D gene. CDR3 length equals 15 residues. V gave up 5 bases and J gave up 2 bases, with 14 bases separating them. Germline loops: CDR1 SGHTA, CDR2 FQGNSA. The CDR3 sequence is CASSPLGINTDTQYF. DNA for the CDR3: TGTGCCAGCAGCCCCCTGGGAATAAACACAGATACGCAGTATTTT.

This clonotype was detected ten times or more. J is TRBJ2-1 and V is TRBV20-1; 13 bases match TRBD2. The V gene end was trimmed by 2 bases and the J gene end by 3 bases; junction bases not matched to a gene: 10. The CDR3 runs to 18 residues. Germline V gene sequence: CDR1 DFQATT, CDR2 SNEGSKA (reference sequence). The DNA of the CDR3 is TGCAGTGCTAGACCCCGACTAGCGGGAGGCCCCAACTACAATGAGCAGTTCTTC. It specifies CSARPRLAGGPNYNEQFF.

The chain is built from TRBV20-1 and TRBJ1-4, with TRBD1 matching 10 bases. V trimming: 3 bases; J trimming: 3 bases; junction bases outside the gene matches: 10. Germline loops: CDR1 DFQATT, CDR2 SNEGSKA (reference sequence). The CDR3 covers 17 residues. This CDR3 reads CSARTGGGLKSNEKLFF. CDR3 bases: TGCAGTGCTAGGACAGGGGGCGGATTAAAGTCTAATGAAAAACTGTTTTTT.

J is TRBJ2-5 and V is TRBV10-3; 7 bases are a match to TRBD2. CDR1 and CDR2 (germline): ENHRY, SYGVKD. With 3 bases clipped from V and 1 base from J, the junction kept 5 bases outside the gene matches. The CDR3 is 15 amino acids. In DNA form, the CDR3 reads TGTGCCATCAGTGACTCGGCGGGGGTCCAAGAGACCCAGTACTTC. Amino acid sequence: CAISDSAGVQETQYF.

The CDR3: CASSGRGLYNSPLHF. The CDR3 nucleotides read TGTGCCAGCAGCGGGCGGGGACTGTATAATTCACCCCTCCACTTT. The chain joins TRBV28 to TRBJ1-6; TRBD1 is a possible D gene (5 bases). CDR3 length equals 15 residues. Trimming shortened V by 6 bases and J by 4 bases, and 13 bases separated the two germline ends. Germline lookup yields CDR1 MDHEN and CDR2 SYDVKM.

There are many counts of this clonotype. Written as DNA, the CDR3 is TGTGCCACGACAGGGGGCCCCTACAATGAGCAGTTCTTC. The encoded protein is CATTGGPYNEQFF. The chain employs TRBV15 and TRBJ2-1; 10 bases fit TRBD1. The germline CDR1 and CDR2 sequences are LNHNV and YYDKDF (reference sequence). J was trimmed by 2 bases and V by 9 bases; bases with no gene match: 1. The CDR3 is made up of 13 amino acids.

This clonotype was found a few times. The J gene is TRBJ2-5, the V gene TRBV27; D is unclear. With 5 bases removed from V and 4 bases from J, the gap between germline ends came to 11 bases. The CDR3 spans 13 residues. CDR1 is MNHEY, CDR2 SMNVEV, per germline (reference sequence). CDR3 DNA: TGTGCCAGCAGTCGCAAAGTCCGAGAGACCCAGTACTTC. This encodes CASSRKVRETQYF.

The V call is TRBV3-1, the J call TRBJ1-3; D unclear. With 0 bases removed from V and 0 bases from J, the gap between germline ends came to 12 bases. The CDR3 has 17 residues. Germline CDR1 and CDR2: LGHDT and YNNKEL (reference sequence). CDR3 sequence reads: CASSQDTPWSSGNTIYF. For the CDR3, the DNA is TGTGCCAGCAGCCAAGATACCCCTTGGTCCTCTGGAAACACCATATATTTT.

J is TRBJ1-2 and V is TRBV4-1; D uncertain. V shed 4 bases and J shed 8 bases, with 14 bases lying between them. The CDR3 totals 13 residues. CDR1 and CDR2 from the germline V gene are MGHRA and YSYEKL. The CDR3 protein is CASSPIYYSGYTF. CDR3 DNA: TGCGCCAGCAGCCCAATATACTATTCGGGCTACACCTTC.

Here the CDR3 DNA reads TGTGCCAGCAGCGTAGGGGCCTACCCCGAAGAGACCCAGTACTTC. Residues: CASSVGAYPEETQYF. The rearrangement links TRBV9 to TRBJ2-5, with no clear D. Germline lookup yields CDR1 SGDLS and CDR2 YYNGEE. The CDR3 has 15 residues. V was shortened by 0 bases and J by 3 bases, with 12 bases between the two germline ends.

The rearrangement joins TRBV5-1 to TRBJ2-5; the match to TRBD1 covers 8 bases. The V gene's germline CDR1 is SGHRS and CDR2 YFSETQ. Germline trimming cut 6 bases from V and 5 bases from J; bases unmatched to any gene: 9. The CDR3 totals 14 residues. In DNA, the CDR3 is TGCGCCAGCAAACTTTCAGGGGGCGCGGAGACCCAGTACTTC. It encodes CASKLSGGAETQYF.